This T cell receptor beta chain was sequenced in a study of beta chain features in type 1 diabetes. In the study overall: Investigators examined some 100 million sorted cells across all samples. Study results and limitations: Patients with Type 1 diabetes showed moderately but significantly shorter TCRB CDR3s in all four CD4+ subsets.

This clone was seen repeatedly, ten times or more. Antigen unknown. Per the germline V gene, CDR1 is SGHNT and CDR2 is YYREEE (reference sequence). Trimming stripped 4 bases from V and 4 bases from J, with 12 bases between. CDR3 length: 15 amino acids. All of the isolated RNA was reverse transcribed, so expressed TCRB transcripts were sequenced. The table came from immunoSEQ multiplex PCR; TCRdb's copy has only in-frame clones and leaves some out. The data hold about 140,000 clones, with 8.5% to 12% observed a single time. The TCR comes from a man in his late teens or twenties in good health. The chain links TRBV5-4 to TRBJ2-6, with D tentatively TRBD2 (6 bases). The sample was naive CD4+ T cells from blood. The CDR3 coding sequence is TGTGCCAGCAGCATAGGAGGGGAAGGGGCCAACGTCCTGACTTTC. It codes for CASSIGGEGANVLTF.